The source of this TCR beta chain is a study of metastatic and nonmetastatic thyroid tumors. On the study more broadly: Where malignant and benign thyroid patients were concerned, repertoires were compared across blood and tumor or nodule tissue.

All patients reached thyroid surgery having received no treatment beforehand. At least ten counts were recorded for this clone. Its target is not known. The V gene's germline CDR1 is SGHRS and CDR2 YFSETQ. There are 14 residues in the CDR3. The V and J ends lost 3 bases and 4 bases respectively, with 11 bases between them. General observations from the study: Patients with malignant thyroid tumors reportedly had significantly higher TCR beta diversity than those with benign nodules, in blood and tumor.

Original data processing: Researchers built a distant-metastasis classifier for papillary thyroid cancer that drew on CDR3 differences across clinicopathological groups. With MiXCR, TCRdb reprocessed the PCR reads. These V and J calls originate from TCRdb's pipeline instead of the authors' own analysis. Altogether about 28,000 clones are present, 20% to 25% being singletons, with the ten largest covering more than 12%. This chain connects TRBV5-1 to TRBJ2-4, with D possibly called TRBD1 or TRBD2 (7 bases each). This receptor was obtained from a female donor with papillary thyroid cancer or a benign thyroid nodule (not recorded which). Some clones in this sample may be carry-over from other donors' samples. Sample: blood. The CDR3 region is CASSSGGEKNIQYF. The DNA for the CDR3 is TGCGCCAGCAGCTCAGGGGGGGAGAAAAACATTCAGTACTTC.